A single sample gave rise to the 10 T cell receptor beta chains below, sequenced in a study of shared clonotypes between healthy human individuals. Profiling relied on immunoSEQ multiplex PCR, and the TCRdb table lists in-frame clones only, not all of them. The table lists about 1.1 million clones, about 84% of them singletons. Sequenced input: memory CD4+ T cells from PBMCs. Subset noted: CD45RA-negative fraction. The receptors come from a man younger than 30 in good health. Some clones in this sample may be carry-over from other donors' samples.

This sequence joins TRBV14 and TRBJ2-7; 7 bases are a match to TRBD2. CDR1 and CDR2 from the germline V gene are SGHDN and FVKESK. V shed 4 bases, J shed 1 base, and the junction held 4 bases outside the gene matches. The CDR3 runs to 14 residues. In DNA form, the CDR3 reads TGTGCCAGCAGCCGGGAGCGGGATTCCTACGAGCAGTACTTC. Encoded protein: CASSRERDSYEQYF.

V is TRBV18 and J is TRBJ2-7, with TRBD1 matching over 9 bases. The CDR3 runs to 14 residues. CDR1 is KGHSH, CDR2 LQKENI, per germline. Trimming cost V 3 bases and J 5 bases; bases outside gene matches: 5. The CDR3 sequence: CASSPGTGRNEQYF. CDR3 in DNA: TGTGCCAGCTCACCTGGGACAGGGCGAAACGAGCAGTACTTC.

The CDR3 spells CASNRLATGGEQYF. The CDR3 region has the DNA TGTGCCAGCAACAGACTAGCAACAGGAGGAGAGCAGTACTTC. The chain joins TRBV9 to TRBJ2-7; 7 nucleotides match TRBD2. The CDR3 contains 14 residues. V shed 6 bases and J 7 bases; nucleotides not matched to a gene: 13. Germline-derived CDR1 and CDR2 are SGDLS and YYNGEE.

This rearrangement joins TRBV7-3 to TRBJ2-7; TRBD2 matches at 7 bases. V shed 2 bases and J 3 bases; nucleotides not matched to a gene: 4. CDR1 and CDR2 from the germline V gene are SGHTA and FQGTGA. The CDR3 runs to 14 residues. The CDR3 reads CASSLFPSGYEQYF. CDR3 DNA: TGTGCCAGCAGCTTATTCCCTAGCGGCTACGAGCAGTACTTC.

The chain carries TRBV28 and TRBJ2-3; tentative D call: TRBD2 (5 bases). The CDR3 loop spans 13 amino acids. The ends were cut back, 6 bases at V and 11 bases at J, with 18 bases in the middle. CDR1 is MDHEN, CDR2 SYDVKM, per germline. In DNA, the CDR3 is TGTGCCAGCAGGCTACCGGGCCCAGAGGGGCAGTATTTT. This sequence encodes CASRLPGPEGQYF.

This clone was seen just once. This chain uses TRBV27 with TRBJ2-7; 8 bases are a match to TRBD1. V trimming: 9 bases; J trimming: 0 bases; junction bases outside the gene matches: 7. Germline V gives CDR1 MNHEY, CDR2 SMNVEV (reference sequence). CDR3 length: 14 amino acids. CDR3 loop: CASKTTGDSYEQYF. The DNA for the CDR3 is TGTGCCAGTAAGACGACAGGGGACTCCTACGAGCAGTACTTC.

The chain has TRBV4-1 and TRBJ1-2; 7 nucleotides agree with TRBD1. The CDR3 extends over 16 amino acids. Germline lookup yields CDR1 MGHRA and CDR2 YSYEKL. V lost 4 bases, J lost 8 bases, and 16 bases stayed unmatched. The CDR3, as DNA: TGCGCCAGCAGCCTAGAGGAAAATAACAGGGGAGGCGGCTACACCTTC. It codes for CASSLEENNRGGGYTF.

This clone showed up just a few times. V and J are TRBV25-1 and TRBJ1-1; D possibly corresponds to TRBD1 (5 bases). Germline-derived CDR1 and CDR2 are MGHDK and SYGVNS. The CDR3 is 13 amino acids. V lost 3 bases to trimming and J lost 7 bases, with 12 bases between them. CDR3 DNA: TGTGCCAGCAGTGACCCCGGGGGGAGTGAAGCTTTCTTT. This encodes CASSDPGGSEAFF.

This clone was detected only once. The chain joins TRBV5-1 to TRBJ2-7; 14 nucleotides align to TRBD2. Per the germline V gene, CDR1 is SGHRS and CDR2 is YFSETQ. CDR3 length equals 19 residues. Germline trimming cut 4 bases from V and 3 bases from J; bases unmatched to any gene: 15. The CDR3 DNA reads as TGCGCCAGCAGCACCGCCCCCTCCGGGACTAGCGGGAGAGGCTACGAGCAGTACTTC. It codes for CASSTAPSGTSGRGYEQYF.

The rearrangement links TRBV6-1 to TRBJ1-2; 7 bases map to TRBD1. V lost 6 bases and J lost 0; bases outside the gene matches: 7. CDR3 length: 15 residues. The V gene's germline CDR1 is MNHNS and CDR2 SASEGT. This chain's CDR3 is CASSYTGDANYGYTF. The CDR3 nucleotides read TGTGCCAGCAGCTACACAGGGGATGCTAACTATGGCTACACCTTC.